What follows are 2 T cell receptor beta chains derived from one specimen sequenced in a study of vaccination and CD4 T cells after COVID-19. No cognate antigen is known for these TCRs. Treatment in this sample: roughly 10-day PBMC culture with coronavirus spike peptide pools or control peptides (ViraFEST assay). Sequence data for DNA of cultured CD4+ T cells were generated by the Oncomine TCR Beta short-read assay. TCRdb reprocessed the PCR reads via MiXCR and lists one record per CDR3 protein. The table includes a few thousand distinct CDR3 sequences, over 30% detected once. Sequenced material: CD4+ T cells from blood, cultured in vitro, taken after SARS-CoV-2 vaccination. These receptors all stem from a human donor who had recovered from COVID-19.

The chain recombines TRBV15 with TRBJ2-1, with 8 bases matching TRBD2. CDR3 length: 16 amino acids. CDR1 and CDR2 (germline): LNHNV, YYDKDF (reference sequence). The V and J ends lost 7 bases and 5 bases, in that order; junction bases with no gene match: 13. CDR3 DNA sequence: TGTGCCACCACTCATGCCGGGGGACTAGTTAACAATGAGCAGTTCTTC. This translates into CATTHAGGLVNNEQFF.

The CDR3 sequence is CASRRTASSYEQYF. As DNA, the CDR3 is TGTGCCAGCAGACGGACAGCGAGCTCCTACGAGCAGTACTTC. This chain links TRBV6-1 with TRBJ2-7; a weak D match, TRBD1 (6 bases). CDR3 length equals 14 residues. Germline V lookup: CDR1 MNHNS, CDR2 SASEGT. V was cut by 6 bases and J by 0 bases, with 12 bases left in between.